This TCR beta chain was recovered during a study of cytomegalovirus exposure and HLA in healthy donors. Some clones are missing from TCRdb's copy, which holds only in-frame ones; the method was immunoSEQ multiplex PCR. The sample yields 200,000 or so clones, approximately 80% seen once. The sequence was collected from a man younger than 35 in good health and CMV-seropositive. The sample taken for sequencing was PBMCs.

Here the CDR3 reads CSATPGTQETQYF. As DNA, the CDR3 is TGCAGCGCTACACCCGGGACTCAAGAGACCCAGTACTTC. The chain is built from TRBV29-1 and TRBJ2-5, with TRBD2 as a possible D gene (6 bases). V was clipped by 7 bases and J by 2 bases, with 14 bases between them. CDR1 is SQVTM and CDR2 is ANQGSEA in the germline V gene. The CDR3 totals 13 residues.